Listed below are T cell receptor beta chains from one sample, sequenced in a study of T cell repertoires in cytomegalovirus infection. TCRdb passed the reads through MiXCR, listing each CDR3 protein once. Of more than 400,000 distinct CDR3 sequences detected, approximately 25% appear once; the ten largest clones hold approximately 13%. The sequenced material came from PBMCs. The receptors shown here come from a human donor in good health (CMV status not recorded). Some clones in this sample may be carry-over from other donors' samples. Both conserved end residues are trimmed from each CDR3. Fields, in order: CDR3 protein, clone size, V gene, J gene. A row's size may be missing; if present it is once, few, many or a size class.

cdr3_aa: ASSQTSMRRNEQF; clone_size: few; v_call: TRBV11-3; j_call: TRBJ2-1
cdr3_aa: ASSPRTGALGEQY; clone_size: many; v_call: TRBV4-1; j_call: TRBJ2-7
cdr3_aa: AISRHGGGQDTQY; clone_size: few; v_call: TRBV10-3; j_call: TRBJ2-3
cdr3_aa: ASSQDRGREAFRDTQY; clone_size: -; v_call: TRBV3-1; j_call: TRBJ2-3
cdr3_aa: ASSFTPLWTGRAEAF; clone_size: many; v_call: TRBV7-2; j_call: TRBJ1-1
cdr3_aa: ASRKLAGGVYNEQF; clone_size: -; v_call: TRBV6-2/TRBV6-3; j_call: TRBJ2-1
cdr3_aa: ASSALGGQKIGNEQF; clone_size: few; v_call: TRBV19; j_call: TRBJ2-1
cdr3_aa: ASSSGQGGAGANVLT; clone_size: -; v_call: TRBV11-3; j_call: TRBJ2-6
cdr3_aa: AWMGDRGTGELF; clone_size: -; v_call: TRBV30; j_call: TRBJ2-2
cdr3_aa: ASNWGEDTEAF; clone_size: few; v_call: TRBV6-6; j_call: TRBJ1-1
cdr3_aa: ATSDSNSNQPQH; clone_size: few; v_call: TRBV24-1; j_call: TRBJ1-5
cdr3_aa: ASSQPYRNEKLF; clone_size: -; v_call: TRBV4-1; j_call: TRBJ1-4
cdr3_aa: AIGSGTLNTEAF; clone_size: once; v_call: TRBV10-3; j_call: TRBJ1-1
cdr3_aa: ASSLMESLGDRPSMANEKLF; clone_size: -; v_call: TRBV12-3/TRBV12-4; j_call: TRBJ1-4
cdr3_aa: ASTPGQGASYEQY; clone_size: -; v_call: TRBV28; j_call: TRBJ2-7
cdr3_aa: ASSIPAREFYGYT; clone_size: -; v_call: TRBV19; j_call: TRBJ1-2
cdr3_aa: ASSPWTSGRGDTQY; clone_size: few; v_call: TRBV12-3/TRBV12-4; j_call: TRBJ2-3
cdr3_aa: ASSLEGTGSYEQY; clone_size: few; v_call: TRBV7-2; j_call: TRBJ2-7
cdr3_aa: ASSQVDSSSGNTIY; clone_size: few; v_call: TRBV4-2; j_call: TRBJ1-3
cdr3_aa: ASTPGQPNTEAF; clone_size: -; v_call: TRBV19; j_call: TRBJ1-1
cdr3_aa: ASSYRVNTEAF; clone_size: -; v_call: TRBV7-2; j_call: TRBJ1-1
cdr3_aa: ASSIASTASNTEAF; clone_size: once; v_call: TRBV19; j_call: TRBJ1-1
cdr3_aa: AISEGRVQEEQF; clone_size: -; v_call: TRBV10-3; j_call: TRBJ2-1
cdr3_aa: ASSLVMGNTEAF; clone_size: few; v_call: TRBV7-8; j_call: TRBJ1-1
cdr3_aa: ASSLRTGGDTQY; clone_size: -; v_call: TRBV7-6; j_call: TRBJ2-3
cdr3_aa: ASSPRKETQY; clone_size: many; v_call: TRBV7-9; j_call: TRBJ2-5
cdr3_aa: ASGLVRGGRVLEAF; clone_size: -; v_call: TRBV12-5; j_call: TRBJ1-1
cdr3_aa: ASSYRGGFTDTQY; clone_size: -; v_call: TRBV6-5; j_call: TRBJ2-3
cdr3_aa: ASGLHPTTSGAYEQY; clone_size: -; v_call: TRBV12-5; j_call: TRBJ2-7
cdr3_aa: ASCPMEGERETQY; clone_size: few; v_call: TRBV6-2/TRBV6-3; j_call: TRBJ2-3
cdr3_aa: ASSSRLGEVNEQF; clone_size: many; v_call: TRBV7-2; j_call: TRBJ2-1
cdr3_aa: ASSPRGSGRGEQF; clone_size: -; v_call: TRBV7-2; j_call: TRBJ2-1
cdr3_aa: ATSDVGPYQETQY; clone_size: -; v_call: TRBV24-1; j_call: TRBJ2-5
cdr3_aa: ASSSSDYPAVHEQY; clone_size: few; v_call: TRBV7-9; j_call: TRBJ2-7
cdr3_aa: ATSRDLDRYNQPQH; clone_size: -; v_call: TRBV15; j_call: TRBJ1-5
cdr3_aa: SVERSGADTQY; clone_size: many; v_call: TRBV29-1; j_call: TRBJ2-3
cdr3_aa: ASSPGAGDQY; clone_size: -; v_call: TRBV18; j_call: TRBJ2-7
cdr3_aa: ASSFRPGHPTGELF; clone_size: -; v_call: TRBV7-2; j_call: TRBJ2-2
cdr3_aa: ASRGTASGISPLH; clone_size: -; v_call: TRBV6-1; j_call: TRBJ1-6
cdr3_aa: ASKPAGLPMGGELF; clone_size: many; v_call: TRBV7-2; j_call: TRBJ2-2
cdr3_aa: ASSFASGRLQETQY; clone_size: many; v_call: TRBV7-9; j_call: TRBJ2-5
cdr3_aa: ASSYSTAGEAADTQY; clone_size: few; v_call: TRBV6-5; j_call: TRBJ2-3
cdr3_aa: ASSIHRDRGTSGANVLT; clone_size: -; v_call: TRBV19; j_call: TRBJ2-6
cdr3_aa: ASSLGGELAGARGYNEQF; clone_size: -; v_call: TRBV19; j_call: TRBJ2-1
cdr3_aa: ASRQTGARYGYT; clone_size: -; v_call: TRBV2; j_call: TRBJ1-2
cdr3_aa: ATSGLADHYEQY; clone_size: few; v_call: TRBV15; j_call: TRBJ2-7
cdr3_aa: ASSLATGSETQY; clone_size: -; v_call: TRBV7-6; j_call: TRBJ2-5